This T cell receptor beta chain comes out of a study of CD8 T cells in ankylosing spondylitis (TCRdb year 2017). Concerning the study at large: T cell receptor beta repertoires were profiled in healthy donors and ankylosing spondylitis patients so that disease-linked TCR variants could be found. Peripheral blood samples were taken, and synovial fluid was additionally collected from ankylosing spondylitis patients. The whole study cohort included some 100 healthy donors and 25 or so ankylosing spondylitis patients.

General study outcomes and caveats: The disease-linked clones were reported as significantly enriched in matched synovial fluid samples from ankylosing spondylitis patients. Some TCR beta motif variants had previously been reported in synovial fluid and blood of reactive arthritis patients, which suggested common disease-initiation mechanisms. The disease-linked clones had a CD8+ phenotype and were found at relatively low frequencies in peripheral blood. A TCR beta motif made up of several highly homologous amino acid variants appeared to be characteristic of blood from ankylosing spondylitis patients.

Sequencing used an Illumina HiSeq 2500. TCR beta libraries were prepared by quantitative 5'-RACE with molecular barcodes. As for how the authors treated the data: A new computational method, built on a probabilistic model of VDJ rearrangement, was used to identify disease-linked TCR variants. TCRdb's own reprocessing of the public reads used fastp at Q25 and MiXCR and kept productive beta chains. Each entry is one CDR3 protein sequence, shown with its most common DNA and genes. Here the V and J calls rest on TCRdb's processing, not on the authors' analysis. The sample records roughly 450,000 distinct CDR3 sequences, 20% to 30% of which are singletons. The ten most abundant clones make up approximately 1% of the sample. Details on this clonotype: The target of this receptor is not known. Base-call qualities are not available, and no considerably larger clone is one nucleotide away.

The CDR3 goes from the cysteine to the phenylalanine over 16 residues. This entry keeps only the CDR3 DNA: 48 bases, framed from base 1. V and J are truncated by 1 base and 0 bases respectively, leaving an intervening sequence of 16 bases. The germline V gene (reference sequence) supplies CDR1 DFQATT and CDR2 SNEGSKA. The sample consisted of blood, either unsorted or a sorted T cell fraction (not recorded which). The source is a male donor with ankylosing spondylitis. The sequence joins TRBV20-1 to TRBJ2-7, with TRBD2 tentatively as D gene (5 bases match). The CDR3 loop reads CSARGGGSASSYEQYF. The DNA reads as follows: TGCAGTGCTAGAGGCGGTGGGAGTGCGAGCTCCTACGAGCAGTACTTC.